The 19 T cell receptor beta chains given below trace back to one sample, sequenced in a study of technical replicates of blood from several donors. Repertoires were generated with immunoSEQ multiplex PCR, while TCRdb's copy carries only in-frame clones and drops some. The sample holds tens of thousands of clones; 90% to 96% are singletons and the top ten take 0.36%. Sample: T cells isolated from PBMCs. The origin of the receptors is a human donor in good health.

The chain uses TRBV9 and TRBJ2-7; 7 bases are shared with TRBD2. Looked up from germline, CDR1 is SGDLS and CDR2 is YYNGEE. Trimming removed 4 bases from V and 2 bases from J; junction bases left unmatched: 6. CDR3 length: 14 amino acids. The CDR3 DNA reads TGTGCCAGCAGCTCCGGGACTAATACCTACGAGCAGTACTTC. Encoded protein: CASSSGTNTYEQYF.

The chain combines TRBV28 with TRBJ1-2; 9 nucleotides match TRBD1. V was clipped by 5 bases and J by 8 bases; unmatched bases: 15. The CDR3 sequence is 16 residues long. Germline V CDR1 and CDR2: MDHEN, SYDVKM. The CDR3 coding sequence is TGTGCCAGCAGTGTCTTCGTACGGGGACAGGGTAGGGGCTACACCTTC. Its translation: CASSVFVRGQGRGYTF.

The chain couples TRBV6-4 to TRBJ2-5; unclear D gene. V lost 7 bases and J lost 4, with 10 bases in between. This CDR3 region has 12 residues. The germline V gene encodes CDR1 MRHNA and CDR2 SNTAGT. The CDR3 sequence: CASTFPRETQYF. CDR3 coding DNA: TGTGCCAGCACCTTCCCCAGAGAGACCCAGTACTTC.

This clone has just one count. The chain recombines TRBV29-1 with TRBJ2-2; 7 positions agree with TRBD1. CDR1 SQVTM and CDR2 ANQGSEA come from the germline V gene. This CDR3 is built from 13 residues. Trimming took 7 bases from V and 5 from J; bases not matched to a gene: 7. The CDR3 region is CSARQGWTGELFF. The DNA for the CDR3 is TGCAGCGCACGACAGGGTTGGACCGGGGAGCTGTTTTTT.

J is TRBJ2-5 and V is TRBV7-2; 7 bases agree with TRBD2. CDR1 and CDR2 (germline): SGHTA, FQGNSA. V lost 4 bases to trimming and J lost 3 bases; unmatched junction nucleotides: 5. This CDR3 is built from 14 residues. The CDR3 loop reads CASSSWTREETQYF. The CDR3 bases are TGTGCCAGCAGCTCCTGGACTAGAGAAGAGACCCAGTACTTC.

The chain has TRBV6-6 and TRBJ2-2, with D possibly TRBD1 on 5 matching bases. The V and J ends lost 6 bases and 6 bases respectively, with 8 bases between them. Germline assignment: CDR1 MNHNY and CDR2 SVGAGI (reference sequence). This CDR3 is built from 12 residues. Here the CDR3 reads CASRSGSGELFF. In DNA, the CDR3 is TGTGCCAGCAGATCAGGGTCCGGGGAGCTGTTTTTT.

V is TRBV6-5 and J is TRBJ2-3; no firm D call. This CDR3 region has 14 residues. V lost 0 bases and J 2 bases, leaving 6 bases between the germline ends. Germline V gives CDR1 MNHEY, CDR2 SVGAGI. The CDR3 bases are TGTGCCAGCAGTTACTCGACTTACACAGATACGCAGTATTTT. It translates to CASSYSTYTDTQYF.

The chain combines TRBV19 with TRBJ2-2; 9 bases map to TRBD2. CDR1 and CDR2 (germline): LNHDA, SQIVND (reference sequence). This CDR3 is 15 amino acids long. V shed 4 bases and J 4 bases; nucleotides not matched to a gene: 4. Written as DNA, the CDR3 is TGTGCCAGTAGTAGAGGGCGGGAGGGCACCGGGGAGCTGTTTTTT. Its translation is CASSRGREGTGELFF.

This clone was counted a single time. The J gene is TRBJ2-7, the V gene TRBV5-1; no clear D. This CDR3 has 14 amino acids. CDR1 and CDR2 (germline): SGHRS, YFSETQ. V was clipped by 4 bases and J by 1 base, with 12 bases between them. The CDR3 DNA is TGCGCCAGCAGCATCAGTGGCGGTTCCTACGAGCAGTACTTC. Protein product: CASSISGGSYEQYF.

This sequence joins TRBV30 and TRBJ2-2; the D is unclear. Trimming shortened V by 2 bases and J by 0 bases, and 7 bases separated the two germline ends. CDR1 is GTSNPN, CDR2 SVGIG, per germline (reference sequence). The CDR3 covers 14 residues. DNA of the CDR3: TGTGCCTGGAGTAGAGGTCCGAACACCGGGGAGCTGTTTTTT. This gives the protein CAWSRGPNTGELFF.

The chain is built from TRBV18 and TRBJ1-5; D call uncertain. Per the germline V gene, CDR1 is KGHSH and CDR2 is LQKENI. The CDR3 extends over 15 amino acids. V was trimmed by 2 bases and J by 1 base, leaving 9 bases between them. The CDR3 bases are TGTGCCAGCTCACCAACAACATCGAGCAATCAGCCCCAGCATTTT. This encodes CASSPTTSSNQPQHF.

This chain connects TRBV29-1 to TRBJ2-7; TRBD2 is a possible D gene (6 bases). Germline V gene sequence: CDR1 SQVTM, CDR2 ANQGSEA. V shed 7 bases and J shed 4 bases, with 14 bases lying between them. The CDR3 runs 12 residues. CDR3 nucleotide sequence: TGCAGCGCCTACGAGGAGGGATACGAGCAGTACTTC. This translates into CSAYEEGYEQYF.

The genes are TRBV4-3 and TRBJ2-5, with 7 bases aligning to TRBD1. V lost 4 bases to trimming and J lost 5 bases; unmatched junction nucleotides: 10. This CDR3 contains 15 residues. CDR1 is LGHNA and CDR2 is YSLEER in the germline V gene. CDR3 residues: CASSRLTGTGETQYF. In DNA, the CDR3 is TGCGCCAGCAGCCGGCTGACAGGGACGGGGGAGACCCAGTACTTC.

The rearrangement joins TRBV2 to TRBJ2-7, with TRBD1 as a possible D gene (6 bases). Germline-derived CDR1 and CDR2 are SNHLY and FYNNEI. CDR3 length: 17 residues. Trimming took 2 bases from V and 0 from J, leaving 17 bases between them. For the CDR3, the DNA is TGTGCCAGCAGTGAATTTGGGACACTTGTTGGCTCCTACGAGCAGTACTTC. Residues: CASSEFGTLVGSYEQYF.

The chain couples TRBV27 to TRBJ2-1, with D possibly being TRBD1 (6 bases). In germline, CDR1 is MNHEY, CDR2 SMNVEV (reference sequence). V was cut by 7 bases and J by 5 bases, with 12 bases left in between. The CDR3 totals 13 residues. The CDR3 region is CASTARTDNEQFF. The CDR3, as DNA: TGTGCCAGCACCGCGAGGACAGACAATGAGCAGTTCTTC.

The CDR3 nucleotides read TGCAGCACAGAGGGGGGGACACAGAACACCGGGGAGCTGTTTTTT. Amino acids: CSTEGGTQNTGELFF. The V gene is TRBV29-1, the J gene TRBJ2-2, with D possibly matching TRBD2 (7 bases). V lost 8 bases and J lost 1, with 17 bases in between. Germline V lookup: CDR1 SQVTM, CDR2 ANQGSEA. CDR3 length equals 15 residues.

The gene calls are TRBV7-2 and TRBJ2-2; maybe TRBD1 (6 bases). This CDR3 has 14 amino acids. CDR1 and CDR2 (germline): SGHTA, FQGNSA. Trimming took 3 bases from V and 5 from J, leaving 10 bases between them. The CDR3 sequence: CASSFGGVTGELFF. The CDR3 nucleotides are TGTGCCAGCAGCTTTGGGGGCGTAACCGGGGAGCTGTTTTTT.

This chain connects TRBV5-6 to TRBJ2-5, with TRBD1 identical over 7 bases. There are 15 residues in the CDR3. Per the germline V gene, CDR1 is SGHDT and CDR2 is YYEEEE. Trimming at V came to 3 bases and at J to 4 bases, leaving 9 bases not matched to a gene. The CDR3 DNA follows: TGTGCCAGCAGCTCCACTATGGCAGGGGGAGAGACCCAGTACTTC. Translating it yields CASSSTMAGGETQYF.

This clone appeared a single time. V usage is TRBV27 and J usage is TRBJ2-1, with TRBD2 identical over 7 bases. The CDR3 totals 16 residues. In germline, CDR1 is MNHEY, CDR2 SMNVEV (reference sequence). V lost 5 bases, J lost 3 bases, and 10 bases stayed unmatched. DNA for the CDR3: TGTGCCAGCAGTCGTTCCCGGGGGGAGAGCTACAATGAGCAGTTCTTC. It is translated as CASSRSRGESYNEQFF.